This note documents a single T cell receptor (beta chain) sequence. This sample is drawn from a study of blood T cell repertoires in COVID-19. Across the whole study: Acute and convalescent COVID-19 samples came from the United States, Italy and Spain. Nucleic acid was either cDNA or gDNA, and it came from T cells, B-cell-depleted T cells, or PBMCs.

Germline values: CDR1 GTSNPN, CDR2 SVGIG (reference sequence). V lost 2 bases and J lost 2, with 9 bases in between. CDR3 length: 13 residues. Original handling: Estimation of nucleated cell counts was performed using reference gene primer amplification. The method was immunoSEQ multiplex PCR; TCRdb's version includes in-frame clones alone and lacks a portion of them. The V and J calls and the clone size are those of that table, but D and trimming were determined from the DNA. This table has about 46,000 clones, 88% appearing once. The source material was peripheral blood. The chain employs TRBV30 and TRBJ1-1, with D possibly matching TRBD1 (5 bases). This clonotype was obtained from a man between 50 and 59 years old with acute or convalescent COVID-19. The CDR3 loop reads CAWSPGYNTEAFF. The CDR3 bases are TGTGCCTGGAGTCCAGGGTACAACACTGAAGCTTTCTTT.